Below, 28 T cell receptor beta chains from the same sample are listed, as sequenced in a study of T cell responses to AZD1222 COVID-19 vaccine. Only in-frame clones appear in the TCRdb table, and some are missing; sequencing was by immunoSEQ multiplex PCR. The sample consists of some 190,000 clones, about nine tenths of them appearing once. This specimen consisted of peripheral blood, obtained 28 days after the second AZD1222 dose. Source of these receptors: an adult who received the AZD1222 COVID-19 vaccine.

The gene calls are TRBV2 and TRBJ2-7, with D unclear. The germline V and J ends were trimmed by 1 base and 7 bases, with 11 bases remaining between them. This CDR3 region has 13 residues. From germline, CDR1 is SNHLY and CDR2 FYNNEI. CDR3 sequence: CASSEEGLREQYF. The CDR3 region has the DNA TGTGCCAGCAGTGAAGAAGGGCTCCGGGAGCAGTACTTC.

The chain links TRBV7-2 to TRBJ2-5; D is unresolved. In germline, CDR1 is SGHTA, CDR2 FQGNSA. The CDR3 spans 14 residues. Trimming cost V 1 base and J 0 bases, with 6 bases left between them. The CDR3 nucleotides read TGTGCCAGCAGCTTAGGGCAGTACCAAGAGACCCAGTACTTC. Protein product: CASSLGQYQETQYF.

This clone occurred once. The rearrangement joins TRBV6-5 to TRBJ2-7; 7 bases match TRBD1. V lost 7 bases, J lost 2 bases, and 11 bases stayed unmatched. The CDR3 totals 15 residues. Germline values: CDR1 MNHEY, CDR2 SVGAGI. The CDR3 DNA follows: TGTGCCAGCAAGCGCCGGGACAGCTTAACCTACGAGCAGTACTTC. Protein sequence: CASKRRDSLTYEQYF.

The chain links TRBV6-5 to TRBJ2-7, with D possibly TRBD1 on 6 matching bases. Between the trimmed V and J ends, which lost 8 bases and 3 bases, there was a span of 11 bases. The CDR3 has 12 amino acids. Germline V lookup: CDR1 MNHEY, CDR2 SVGAGI. This CDR3 reads CASRDTYYEQYF. The DNA for the CDR3 is TGTGCCAGCCGGGACACTTACTACGAGCAGTACTTC.

The DNA of the CDR3 is TGCGCCAGCAGCCACCGAGGGGGCGGGAGCAACGCGAACCTTTCGGGCACCGGGGAGCTGTTTTTT. This codes for CASSHRGGGSNANLSGTGELFF. This sequence joins TRBV5-1 and TRBJ2-2; D possibly uses TRBD1 or TRBD2 (7 bases each). Germline assignment: CDR1 SGHRS and CDR2 YFSETQ. V was pared by 4 bases and J by 4 bases, with 35 bases between. This CDR3 is built from 22 residues.

This chain uses TRBV30 with TRBJ2-1; 9 bases align to TRBD2. The V gene's germline CDR1 is GTSNPN and CDR2 SVGIG (reference sequence). Losses at the gene ends were 2 bases for V and 7 bases for J; bases not matched to a gene: 6. The CDR3 sequence is 14 residues long. In nucleotides, the CDR3 is TGTGCCTGGAGTTTTGCGGGAGGGCCTAATGAGCAGTTCTTC. Residues: CAWSFAGGPNEQFF.

The CDR3 here is CAWSVIRQGEKFF. The CDR3 DNA reads TGTGCCTGGAGTGTAATAAGGCAGGGCGAAAAGTTCTTC. The chain joins TRBV30 to TRBJ2-1; a weak D match, TRBD1 (5 bases). Per germline, CDR1 GTSNPN and CDR2 SVGIG (reference sequence). CDR3 length equals 13 residues. Trimming shortened V by 0 bases and J by 14 bases, and 17 bases separated the two germline ends.

The chain couples TRBV19 to TRBJ1-2; 7 positions match TRBD1. Germline-derived CDR1 and CDR2 are LNHDA and SQIVND (reference sequence). Trimming removed 3 bases from V and 7 bases from J; junction bases left unmatched: 8. The CDR3 extends over 14 amino acids. In DNA form, the CDR3 reads TGTGCCAGTAGTATTAGCGTGGACAGGAGTGGCTACACCTTC. Translating gives CASSISVDRSGYTF. Drawing the rest from reference TRBV19 and TRBJ1-2, the complete variable domain is DGGITQSPKYLFRKEGQNVTLSCEQNLNHDAMYWYRQDPGQGLRLIYYSQIVNDFQKGDIAEGYSVSREKKESFPLTVTSAQKNPTAFYLCASSISVDRSGYTFGSGTRLTVV.

The gene calls are TRBV12-3 or TRBV12-4 and TRBJ1-1, with a weak D call TRBD1 (5 bases). The CDR3 sequence is 12 residues long. V shed 6 bases and J shed 8 bases, with 13 bases lying between them. The chain's CDR3 is CASRLGGAEAFF. In DNA form, the CDR3 reads TGTGCCAGCAGGCTGGGAGGGGCCGAAGCTTTCTTT.

This chain connects TRBV28 to TRBJ1-2; D is unclear. Per the germline V gene, CDR1 is MDHEN and CDR2 is SYDVKM. The CDR3 is 13 residues long. The V gene lost 5 bases and the J gene lost 2 bases, with 9 bases spanning the gap. The CDR3 here is CASSIGRNYGYTF. The DNA for the CDR3 is TGTGCCAGCAGTATAGGGAGGAACTATGGCTACACCTTC.

This sequence joins TRBV3-1 (or the pseudogene TRBV3-2) and TRBJ1-2; possibly TRBD1 for D (6 bases). V was trimmed by 4 bases and J by 0 bases, leaving 15 bases between them. The CDR3 contains 16 residues. From germline, CDR1 is LGHDT and CDR2 YNNKEL (reference sequence). The CDR3 DNA reads as TGTGCCAGCAGCCGTGCTGGACAGAGAGCTAACTATGGCTACACCTTC. Its translation is CASSRAGQRANYGYTF.

Worth noting for this clone: A junction end diverges from the germline sequence, so it may reflect a read error. V is TRBV5-1 and J is TRBJ2-7, with a possible D match to TRBD2 (5 bases). Germline CDR1 and CDR2: SGHRS and YFSETQ. The CDR3 contains 13 residues. The CDR3 nucleotides are TGCGCCAGCAGCTTGGCGGACTCCTCCGAGCAGTACTTC. This codes for CASSLADSSEQYF.

This chain links TRBV6-4 with TRBJ2-1; TRBD2 matches 13 bases. CDR3 length: 17 residues. CDR1 is MRHNA, CDR2 SNTAGT, per germline. J was trimmed by 9 bases and V by 4 bases; bases with no gene match: 12. CDR3 DNA sequence: TGTGCCAGCAGTGTCAACCCCGGACTAGCGGGAGTTCTTGAGCAGTTCTTC. The encoded protein is CASSVNPGLAGVLEQFF.

This clone appeared once. The V call is TRBV7-9, the J call TRBJ2-3; D not certain. The CDR3 extends over 17 amino acids. Germline CDR1 SEHNR, CDR2 FQNEAQ (reference sequence). Trimming removed 2 bases from V and 2 bases from J, with 17 bases in between. CDR3 sequence: CASSLNFGPIFTDTQYF. The CDR3, as DNA: TGTGCCAGCAGCTTAAACTTCGGACCTATATTCACAGATACGCAGTATTTT.

The rearrangement links TRBV5-1 to TRBJ1-1; 7 bases are shared with TRBD1. The CDR3 loop spans 18 amino acids. Trimming at V came to 4 bases and at J to 0 bases, leaving 15 bases not matched to a gene. CDR1 and CDR2 from the germline V gene are SGHRS and YFSETQ. CDR3 residues: CASSPGPGYGTVNTEAFF. The CDR3 nucleotides are TGCGCCAGCAGCCCGGGCCCTGGCTACGGGACAGTGAACACTGAAGCTTTCTTT. The whole variable domain, filled in from reference TRBV5-1 and TRBJ1-1, reads KAGVTQTPRYLIKTRGQQVTLSCSPISGHRSVSWYQQTPGQGLQFLFEYFSETQRNKGNFPGRFSGRQFSNSRSEMNVSTLELGDSALYLCASSPGPGYGTVNTEAFFGQGTRLTVV.

The chain joins TRBV7-9 to TRBJ2-7; no clear D. Trimming pared 5 bases from V and 6 bases from J, leaving 17 bases between. Germline lookup yields CDR1 SEHNR and CDR2 FQNEAQ (reference sequence). This CDR3 has 14 residues. Written as DNA, the CDR3 is TGTGCCAGCAGCCCCCCCGTAGTTGTCTCCGAGCAGTACTTC. Translation: CASSPPVVVSEQYF.

The J gene is TRBJ2-3, the V gene TRBV5-5, with 8 bases aligning to TRBD1. The CDR3 is 17 amino acids. CDR1 SGHKS and CDR2 YYEKEE come from the germline V gene (reference sequence). The V and J ends lost 3 bases and 4 bases, in that order; junction bases with no gene match: 13. The CDR3 DNA reads as TGTGCCAGCAGCTATAGAACCGGGACAGGCACTTCAGATACGCAGTATTTT. It translates to CASSYRTGTGTSDTQYF.

The chain carries TRBV2 and TRBJ1-5; weak D call: TRBD1 (5 bases). CDR3 length equals 14 residues. Trimming took 3 bases from V and 6 from J, leaving 12 bases between them. Germline loops: CDR1 SNHLY, CDR2 FYNNEI. In nucleotides, the CDR3 is TGTGCCAGCAGTGAGGCGGGGGGAACTCAGCCCCAGCATTTT. This codes for CASSEAGGTQPQHF.

CDR3 residues: CASSHRRDSQETQYF. Written as DNA, the CDR3 is TGTGCCAGCAGCCATCGCCGGGACAGCCAAGAGACCCAGTACTTC. The chain employs TRBV11-2 and TRBJ2-5; 7 positions agree with TRBD1. This CDR3 comprises 15 residues. Germline assignment: CDR1 SGHAT and CDR2 FQNNGV. V lost 5 bases and J lost 1; bases outside the gene matches: 7.

J is TRBJ1-5 and V is TRBV5-6; perhaps TRBD1 as D (6 bases). Germline CDR1 is SGHDT and CDR2 is YYEEEE. The V gene lost 4 bases and the J gene lost 5 bases, with 13 bases spanning the gap. The CDR3 runs to 14 residues. Here the CDR3 reads CASSRYRVDQPQHF. The CDR3 DNA is TGTGCCAGCAGCCGATACAGGGTCGATCAGCCCCAGCATTTT.

The CDR3 DNA sequence: TGTGCCAGTAGTAGGGGACTAGCGTACGAGCAGTACTTC. This encodes CASSRGLAYEQYF. The genes are TRBV19 and TRBJ2-7, with 10 bases aligning to TRBD2. CDR3 length: 13 amino acids. Germline V gives CDR1 LNHDA, CDR2 SQIVND (reference sequence). With 4 bases clipped from V and 4 bases from J, the junction kept 1 base outside the gene matches.

This sequence joins TRBV12-5 and TRBJ1-5; D ambiguous. The CDR3 extends over 13 amino acids. Germline lookup yields CDR1 LGHNT and CDR2 FRNRAP. Trimming stripped 7 bases from V and 3 bases from J, with 10 bases between. The CDR3 region is CASEAGLNQPQHF. CDR3 sequence (DNA): TGTGCTAGTGAGGCCGGGCTCAATCAGCCCCAGCATTTT.

The rearrangement joins TRBV4-3 to TRBJ1-3, with D possibly TRBD1 on 6 matching bases. CDR1 and CDR2 (germline): LGHNA, YSLEER. V was shortened by 0 bases and J by 1 base, with 13 bases between the two germline ends. The CDR3 is 17 amino acids. In nucleotides, the CDR3 is TGCGCCAGCAGCCAAGACAGGGGATCTTCTTCTGGAAACACCATATATTTT. It specifies CASSQDRGSSSGNTIYF.

The genes are TRBV5-1 and TRBJ2-3; 8 bases agree with TRBD2. This CDR3 has 18 amino acids. The germline CDR1 and CDR2 sequences are SGHRS and YFSETQ. Trimming took 3 bases from V and 1 from J; bases not matched to a gene: 13. CDR3 DNA sequence: TGCGCCAGCAGCTCGCAACCTGGACTAGCAGGAGGCACAGATACGCAGTATTTT. Protein product: CASSSQPGLAGGTDTQYF. The full variable domain, rest sourced from reference TRBV5-1 and TRBJ2-3, is KAGVTQTPRYLIKTRGQQVTLSCSPISGHRSVSWYQQTPGQGLQFLFEYFSETQRNKGNFPGRFSGRQFSNSRSEMNVSTLELGDSALYLCASSSQPGLAGGTDTQYFGPGTRLTVL.

The chain uses TRBV13 and TRBJ1-1; D possibly corresponds to TRBD1 (6 bases). The CDR3 covers 14 residues. Trimming removed 4 bases from V and 4 bases from J, with 13 bases in between. In germline, CDR1 is PRHDT, CDR2 FYEKMQ (reference sequence). CDR3 residues: CASSSRRGPTEAFF. The CDR3 DNA follows: TGTGCCAGCAGCTCCCGCCGGGGGCCCACTGAAGCTTTCTTT.

This clone was detected only a few times. In nucleotides, the CDR3 is TGCGCCAGCAGCCAAGATGCCAGGGGGACAACTAATGAAAAACTGTTTTTT. Translated, it gives CASSQDARGTTNEKLFF. The chain couples TRBV4-3 to TRBJ1-4; TRBD1 matches at 7 bases. V lost 0 bases and J lost 0; bases outside the gene matches: 4. Germline CDR1 and CDR2: LGHNA and YSLEER. The CDR3 has 17 amino acids.

The chain couples TRBV24-1 to TRBJ1-2; tentative D call: TRBD1 (6 bases). There are 16 residues in the CDR3. Looked up from germline, CDR1 is KGHDR and CDR2 is SFDVKD. The ends were cut back, 0 bases at V and 8 bases at J, with 18 bases in the middle. CDR3 sequence (DNA): TGTGCCACCAGTGATTTGGGAAATACAGGGCCCCACGGCTACACCTTC. Its translation: CATSDLGNTGPHGYTF.

The rearrangement links TRBV7-2 to TRBJ2-3; the match to TRBD1 covers 9 bases. The CDR3 runs to 15 residues. Germline V lookup: CDR1 SGHTA, CDR2 FQGNSA. After removal of 3 bases from V and 4 bases from J, the junction contained 5 bases not matched to a gene. In nucleotides, the CDR3 is TGTGCCAGCAGCTTCGGACAGGGGAGGGCAGATACGCAGTATTTT. Translating it yields CASSFGQGRADTQYF.